This record covers a single T cell receptor (beta chain). J gave up 5 bases and V 2 bases, and 5 bases lay outside the gene matches. Germline V gives CDR1 MNHNS, CDR2 SASEGT. CDR3 size: 15 residues. Primers: 60 Vbeta forward and 13 Jbeta reverse. Method: immunoSEQ multiplex PCR; TCRdb's copy keeps in-frame clones and lacks some. The data contain roughly 63,000 clones, roughly 75% of them singletons. This specimen comes from a study of cytomegalovirus exposure and HLA in healthy donors. Study as a whole: Within the Caucasian-associated ancestry cluster were 65% to 85% of the 398 genotyped donors.

The chain is built from TRBV6-1 and TRBJ1-5, with 8 bases identical to TRBD1. Sequencing was performed on PBMCs. The clonotype was recovered from a woman aged 40 to 55 in good health and CMV-seropositive. The DNA of the CDR3 is TGTGCCAGCAGTGAATTTACAGGGGGGGATCAGCCCCAGCATTTT. Residues: CASSEFTGGDQPQHF.